The following is a TCR beta chain sequence with its context. Its antigen remains unidentified. Base qualities are not at hand, and no much larger clone is one base apart. The data were taken from a study of a mutant IDH1 vaccine in newly diagnosed glioma (dated by TCRdb to the early 2020s). Background for the entire study: Vaccination started 4-6 weeks after radiotherapy alone, or was given together with temozolomide cycles in the groups whose treatment included chemotherapy. Longitudinal TCRB deep sequencing was done for 25 treated patients, wherever samples were available for exploratory analyses. Visit V12 was the week-35 safety follow-up and visit V13 was the week-47 end of study. Of the approximately 33 treated patients, about 60% were male and 37.5% were female, and the mean age was approximately 39 years. Prior to enrollment, patients had been given standard therapy consisting of radiotherapy alone, temozolomide alone, or radiochemotherapy with temozolomide, with the combination given to most patients. Peripheral blood samples were drawn at six visits, namely V03 (baseline), V05, V07, V10, V12 and V13. General conclusions and limits of the study: The authors noted that analyses of patient blood samples could not be reproduced because of sample limitations. PBMC samples for TCRB deep sequencing were selected based on availability. Pseudoprogression appeared unrelated to alterations in the top peripheral T cell clonotypes detected by TCRB sequencing. Immune responses induced by the vaccine were seen in approximately 93% of patients across multiple MHC alleles.

The protocol used for the library was the immunoSEQ multiplex PCR assay. The hsTCRB Kit was used according to the manufacturer's protocol to amplify rearranged TCR beta chain sequences. TCRB libraries were sequenced on an Illumina MiSeq. Per the original workflow: The proprietary platform of the kit vendor was used for demultiplexing, trimming and gene mapping. The clones in this table, taken by TCRdb from immuneACCESS, are in-frame only. Not every clone is retained; where verified, under half of the shortfall comes from an unresolved V gene, and the cause of the rest is unknown. From that table come the V and J calls and clone size; the DNA was used to work out D and trimming. For this sample the table gives about 27,000 clones, of which around four fifths were detected only once. About a third of the sample is held by the ten biggest clonotypes. Cut back by 5 bases and 1 base, the V and J ends lie 17 bases apart. There are 15 amino acids in the CDR3, from cysteine to phenylalanine inclusive. CDR3 DNA only is kept here, 45 bases in frame from base 1. CDR1 is given as SQVTM and CDR2 as ANQGSEA, both from the germline V gene.

The sample's time point, from its label and the paper: week 35, safety follow-up. Each vaccine dose was 300 ug of a 20-mer mutant IDH1 peptide in Montanide, given subcutaneously with topical imiquimod. Patients received eight vaccinations in weeks 1, 3, 5, 7, 11, 15, 19 and 23, corresponding to visits V03 through V10. Newly diagnosed WHO grade 3 or 4 IDH1-mutant astrocytomas showing loss of nuclear ATRX were present in the donors. The samples were drawn from NOA16, a multicentre, single-arm, open-label phase I trial in Germany that tested a mutant IDH1 peptide vaccine in humans for the first time. The DNeasy Blood and Tissue Kit was used to extract genomic DNA from EDTA blood for TCRB sequencing.

Here the chain combines TRBV29-1 and TRBJ1-1; the D gene is not confidently resolved. The sample was PBMCs, taken from a glioma patient whose treatment included an IDH1 peptide vaccine. This TCR derives from a man younger than 40 with glioma. Read as DNA, the sequence is TGCAGCGTTTGGGCCCGGGCGTCGGGGAACACTGAAGCTTTCTTT. Its product reads: CSVWARASGNTEAFF.